These 2 T cell receptor beta chains share one sample of origin, sequenced in a study of shared clonotypes between healthy human individuals (dated by TCRdb to 2018 to 2020). Library method: the immunoSEQ multiplex PCR assay. The table was pulled from immuneACCESS by TCRdb, which kept in-frame rearrangements only. Such tables lose some clones; where checked, under half of the loss comes from unresolved V genes, and the rest has no known cause. The sample has hundreds of thousands of clones on record, 75% to 80% of them singletons. Of the sample, 12% falls within the top ten clones. Sequencing used PBMCs. Source of these receptors: a woman aged 40-49 years in good health. Some clones in this sample may be carry-over from other donors' samples.

This chain joins TRBV5-1 and TRBJ2-5; 7 bases match TRBD1. The V segment lost 4 bases and the J segment 3 bases; nucleotides outside the gene matches: 6. The CDR3 is made up of 14 amino acids. The germline CDR1 and CDR2 sequences are SGHRS and YFSETQ. CDR3 amino acids: CASSPGTAKETQYF. The CDR3 DNA follows: TGCGCCAGCAGCCCTGGGACAGCAAAAGAGACCCAGTACTTC.

This clone showed up just once. The CDR3 DNA is TGTGCCAGCAGTGAAAGGTCGCGGGTGAACACCGGGGAGCTGTTTTTT. Its translation: CASSERSRVNTGELFF. J is TRBJ2-2 and V is TRBV6-1; perhaps TRBD2 as D (5 bases). Germline V gives CDR1 MNHNS, CDR2 SASEGT. The CDR3 is made up of 16 amino acids. Trimming left V 2 bases short and J 1 base short, with 11 bases between.